Below, one T cell receptor (beta chain) is given with its context. The data belong to a study of blood T cell repertoires in COVID-19. The assay was immunoSEQ multiplex PCR, and TCRdb's table has in-frame clones only and misses some. The repertoire has about 60,000 clones, approximately 82% of them found once; the top ten carry 5% to 7.5%. Germline CDR1 LNHDA, CDR2 SQIVND (reference sequence). V shed 4 bases and J shed 9 bases, with 18 bases lying between them. The CDR3 length is 14 residues. This sequence originates from a man in his fifties or sixties with acute or convalescent COVID-19. The sequenced material came from peripheral blood. The V gene is TRBV19, the J gene TRBJ1-2, with D perhaps matching TRBD1 (5 bases). The CDR3 spells CASSTGTGGVSYTF. DNA for the CDR3: TGTGCCAGTAGTACCGGGACTGGAGGGGTGAGCTACACCTTC. The whole variable domain, remainder taken from reference TRBV19 and TRBJ1-2, is DGGITQSPKYLFRKEGQNVTLSCEQNLNHDAMYWYRQDPGQGLRLIYYSQIVNDFQKGDIAEGYSVSREKKESFPLTVTSAQKNPTAFYLCASSTGTGGVSYTFGSGTRLTVV.